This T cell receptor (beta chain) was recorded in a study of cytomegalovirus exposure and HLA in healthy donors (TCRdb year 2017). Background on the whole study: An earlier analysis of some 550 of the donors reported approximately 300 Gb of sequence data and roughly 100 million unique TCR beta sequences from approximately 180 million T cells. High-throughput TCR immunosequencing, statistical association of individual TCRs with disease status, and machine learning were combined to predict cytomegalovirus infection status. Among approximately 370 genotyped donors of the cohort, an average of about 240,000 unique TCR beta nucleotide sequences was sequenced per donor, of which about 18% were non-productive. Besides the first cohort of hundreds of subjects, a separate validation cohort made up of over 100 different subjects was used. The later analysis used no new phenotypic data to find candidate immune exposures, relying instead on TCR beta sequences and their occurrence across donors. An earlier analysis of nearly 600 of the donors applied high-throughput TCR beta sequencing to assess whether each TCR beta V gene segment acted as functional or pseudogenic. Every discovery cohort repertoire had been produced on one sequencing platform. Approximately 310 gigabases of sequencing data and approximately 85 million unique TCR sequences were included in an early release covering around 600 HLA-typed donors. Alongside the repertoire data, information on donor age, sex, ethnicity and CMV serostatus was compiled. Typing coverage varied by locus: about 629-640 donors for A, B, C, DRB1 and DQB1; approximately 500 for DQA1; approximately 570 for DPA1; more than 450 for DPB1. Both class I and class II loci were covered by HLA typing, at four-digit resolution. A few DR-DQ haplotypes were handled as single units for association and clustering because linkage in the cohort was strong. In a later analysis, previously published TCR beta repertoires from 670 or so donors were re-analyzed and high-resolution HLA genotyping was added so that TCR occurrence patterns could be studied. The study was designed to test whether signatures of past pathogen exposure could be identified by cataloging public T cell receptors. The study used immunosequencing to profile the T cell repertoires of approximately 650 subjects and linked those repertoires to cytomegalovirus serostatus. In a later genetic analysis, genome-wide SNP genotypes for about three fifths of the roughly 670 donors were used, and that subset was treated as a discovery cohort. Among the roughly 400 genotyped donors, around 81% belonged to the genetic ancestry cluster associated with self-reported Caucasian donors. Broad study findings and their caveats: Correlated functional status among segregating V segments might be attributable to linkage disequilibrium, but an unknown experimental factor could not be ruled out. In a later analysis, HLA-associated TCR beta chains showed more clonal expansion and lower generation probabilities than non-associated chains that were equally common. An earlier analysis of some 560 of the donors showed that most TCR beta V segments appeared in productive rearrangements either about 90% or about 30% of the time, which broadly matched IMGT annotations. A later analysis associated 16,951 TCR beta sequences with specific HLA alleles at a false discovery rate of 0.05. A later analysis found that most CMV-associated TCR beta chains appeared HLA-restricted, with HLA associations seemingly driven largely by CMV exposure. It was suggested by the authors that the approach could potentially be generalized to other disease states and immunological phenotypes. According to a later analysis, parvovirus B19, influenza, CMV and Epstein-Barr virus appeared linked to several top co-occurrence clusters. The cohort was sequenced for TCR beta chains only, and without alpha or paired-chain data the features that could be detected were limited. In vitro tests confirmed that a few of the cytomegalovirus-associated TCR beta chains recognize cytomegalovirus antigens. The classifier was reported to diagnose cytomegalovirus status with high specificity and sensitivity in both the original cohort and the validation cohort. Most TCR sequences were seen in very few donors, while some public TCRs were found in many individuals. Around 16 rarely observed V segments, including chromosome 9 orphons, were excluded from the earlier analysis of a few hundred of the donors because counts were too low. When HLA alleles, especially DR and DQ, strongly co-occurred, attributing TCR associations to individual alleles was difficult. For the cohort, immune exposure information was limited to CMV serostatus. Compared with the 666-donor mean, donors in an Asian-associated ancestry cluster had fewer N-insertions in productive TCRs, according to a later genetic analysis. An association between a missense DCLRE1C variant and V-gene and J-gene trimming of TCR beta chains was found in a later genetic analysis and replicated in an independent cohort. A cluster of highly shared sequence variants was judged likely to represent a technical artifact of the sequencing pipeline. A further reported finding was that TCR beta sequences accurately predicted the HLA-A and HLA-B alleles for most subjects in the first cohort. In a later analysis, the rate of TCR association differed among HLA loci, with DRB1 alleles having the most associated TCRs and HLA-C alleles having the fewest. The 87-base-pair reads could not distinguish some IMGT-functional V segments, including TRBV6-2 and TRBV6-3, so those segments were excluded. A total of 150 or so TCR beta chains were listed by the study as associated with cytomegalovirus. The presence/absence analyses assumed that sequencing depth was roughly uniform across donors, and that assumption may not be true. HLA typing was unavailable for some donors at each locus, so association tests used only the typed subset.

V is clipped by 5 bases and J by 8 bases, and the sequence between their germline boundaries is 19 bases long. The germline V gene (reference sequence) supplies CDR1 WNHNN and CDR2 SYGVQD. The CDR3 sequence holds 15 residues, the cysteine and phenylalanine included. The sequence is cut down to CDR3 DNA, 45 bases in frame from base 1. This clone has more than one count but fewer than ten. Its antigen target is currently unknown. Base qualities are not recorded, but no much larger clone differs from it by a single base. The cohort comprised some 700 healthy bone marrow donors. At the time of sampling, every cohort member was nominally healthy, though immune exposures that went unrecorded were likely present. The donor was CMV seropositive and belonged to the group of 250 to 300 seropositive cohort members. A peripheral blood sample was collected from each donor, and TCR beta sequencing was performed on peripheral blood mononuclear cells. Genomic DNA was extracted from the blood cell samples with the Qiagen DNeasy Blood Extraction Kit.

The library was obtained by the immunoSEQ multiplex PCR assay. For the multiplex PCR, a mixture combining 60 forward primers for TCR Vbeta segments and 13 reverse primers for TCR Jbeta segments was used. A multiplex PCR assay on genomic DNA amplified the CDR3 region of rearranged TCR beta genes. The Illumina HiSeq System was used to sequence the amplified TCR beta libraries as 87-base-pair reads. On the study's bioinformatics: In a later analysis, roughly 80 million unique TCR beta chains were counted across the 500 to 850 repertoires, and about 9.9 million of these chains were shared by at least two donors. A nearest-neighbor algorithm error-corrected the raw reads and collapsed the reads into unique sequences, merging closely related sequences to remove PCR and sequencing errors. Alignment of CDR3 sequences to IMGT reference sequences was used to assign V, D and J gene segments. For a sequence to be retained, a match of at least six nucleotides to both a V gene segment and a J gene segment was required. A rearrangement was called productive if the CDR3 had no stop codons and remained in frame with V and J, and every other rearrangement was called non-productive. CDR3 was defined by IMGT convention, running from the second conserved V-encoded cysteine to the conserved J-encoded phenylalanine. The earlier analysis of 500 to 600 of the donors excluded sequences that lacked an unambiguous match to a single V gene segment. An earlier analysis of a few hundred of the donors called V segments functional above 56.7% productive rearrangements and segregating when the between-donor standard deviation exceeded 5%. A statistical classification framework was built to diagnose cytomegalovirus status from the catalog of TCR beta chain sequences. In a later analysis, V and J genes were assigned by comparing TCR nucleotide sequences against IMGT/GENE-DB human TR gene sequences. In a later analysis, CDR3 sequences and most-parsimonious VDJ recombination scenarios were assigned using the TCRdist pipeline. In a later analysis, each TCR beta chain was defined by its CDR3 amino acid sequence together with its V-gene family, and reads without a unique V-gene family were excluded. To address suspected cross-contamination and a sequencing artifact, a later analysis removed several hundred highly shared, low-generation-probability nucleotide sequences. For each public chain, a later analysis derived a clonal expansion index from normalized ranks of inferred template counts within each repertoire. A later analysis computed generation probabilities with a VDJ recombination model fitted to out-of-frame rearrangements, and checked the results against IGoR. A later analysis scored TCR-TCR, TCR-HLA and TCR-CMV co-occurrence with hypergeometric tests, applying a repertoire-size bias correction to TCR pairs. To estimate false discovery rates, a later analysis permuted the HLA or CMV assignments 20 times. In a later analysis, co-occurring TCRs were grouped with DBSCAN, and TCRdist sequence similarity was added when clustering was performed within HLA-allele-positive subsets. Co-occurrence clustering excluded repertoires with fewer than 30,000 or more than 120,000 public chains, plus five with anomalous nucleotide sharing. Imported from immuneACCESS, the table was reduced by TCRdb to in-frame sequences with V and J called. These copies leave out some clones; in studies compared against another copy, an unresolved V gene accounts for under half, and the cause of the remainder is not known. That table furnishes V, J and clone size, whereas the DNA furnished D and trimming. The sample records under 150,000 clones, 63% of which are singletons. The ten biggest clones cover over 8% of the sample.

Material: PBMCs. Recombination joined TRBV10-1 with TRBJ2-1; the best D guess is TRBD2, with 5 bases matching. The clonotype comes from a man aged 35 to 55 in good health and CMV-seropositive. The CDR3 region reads CASSPTGLGKDEQFF. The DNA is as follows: TGCGCCAGCAGTCCGACGGGATTGGGGAAGGATGAGCAGTTCTTC.